This T cell receptor beta chain came from a study of cytomegalovirus exposure and HLA in healthy donors. In the case of this clone: Its antigen is unidentified.

The germline CDR1 and CDR2 sequences are SGHTA and FQGTGA. CDR3 length: 17 residues. The J segment lost 5 bases and the V segment lost 5 bases, leaving 14 bases of the junction unmatched. Researchers ran the PCR with 60 Vbeta and 13 Jbeta primers. This table comes from immunoSEQ multiplex PCR, and its TCRdb copy is limited to in-frame clones, with some not included. The profile covers roughly 290,000 clones, with about 80% appearing a single time and about 0.28% taken by the ten largest. Study conclusions and caveats: Whilst most TCR sequences proved rare, a subset of public TCRs occurred across many donors.

The specimen sequenced was PBMCs. This TCR was recovered from a girl aged 2 to 10 in good health and CMV-seronegative. The V gene is TRBV7-3, the J gene TRBJ2-7; 11 positions match TRBD2. The CDR3 DNA is TGTGCCAGCAGCCTGAGAGCTACTAGCGGGAGTGCCCACGAGCAGTACTTC. Protein sequence: CASSLRATSGSAHEQYF.